Below are 11 T cell receptor beta chains sequenced from a single sample in a study of cytomegalovirus exposure and HLA in healthy donors. Both 60 Vbeta primers and 13 Jbeta primers went into the PCR. Libraries were prepared by immunoSEQ multiplex PCR; TCRdb keeps only in-frame clonotypes and omits some of them. In the table there are some 130,000 clones, around 86% of which are singletons. Sequencing used PBMCs. These receptors were taken from a woman between 45 and 60 years old in good health and CMV-seropositive.

This chain joins TRBV7-9 and TRBJ2-1, with D possibly being TRBD1 (5 bases). The germline V and J ends were trimmed by 1 base and 6 bases, with 10 bases remaining between them. The length of the CDR3 is 14 residues. Germline loops: CDR1 SEHNR, CDR2 FQNEAQ (reference sequence). The CDR3 spells CASSLVQGPNEQFF. CDR3 DNA: TGTGCCAGCAGCTTAGTGCAGGGTCCCAATGAGCAGTTCTTC.

This rearrangement joins TRBV28 to TRBJ2-7, with 10 nucleotides matching TRBD2. CDR1 MDHEN and CDR2 SYDVKM come from the germline V gene. After removal of 8 bases from V and 7 bases from J, the junction contained 8 bases not matched to a gene. The CDR3 extends over 13 amino acids. CDR3 bases: TGTGCCAGCGTCCTAGCGGGAGCTCGGGAGCAGTACTTC. Translated, it gives CASVLAGAREQYF.

This clone was recorded a few times. The chain carries TRBV2 and TRBJ1-5; 8 bases are a match to TRBD1. V trimming: 5 bases; J trimming: 1 base; junction bases outside the gene matches: 7. The CDR3 has 16 residues. The germline V gene has CDR1 SNHLY and CDR2 FYNNEI. The CDR3 DNA reads TGTGCCAGCAGTCTCGACAGGGGTTGGAGCAATCAGCCCCAGCATTTT. It yields the protein CASSLDRGWSNQPQHF. Full variable domain (remainder filled in from reference TRBV2 and TRBJ1-5): EPEVTQTPSHQVTQMGQEVILRCVPISNHLYFYWYRQILGQKVEFLVSFYNNEISEKSEIFDDQFSVERPDGSNFTLKIRSTKLEDSAMYFCASSLDRGWSNQPQHFGDGTRLSIL.

V usage is TRBV21-1 and J usage is TRBJ2-5; the DNA was not compared with TRBD2, the D call given in the table. TRBV21-1 is designated a pseudogene. CDR3 length: 18 residues. The CDR3 loop is CASSKEVGAGGPKETQYF. The CDR3 nucleotides read TGTGCCAGCAGCAAAGAGGTCGGGGCGGGAGGCCCCAAAGAGACCCAGTACTTC.

The chain couples TRBV2 to TRBJ2-4, with 12 bases that match TRBD2. J gave up 7 bases and V 7 bases, and 5 bases lay outside the gene matches. The CDR3 spans 14 residues. Per germline, CDR1 SNHLY and CDR2 FYNNEI. CDR3 sequence reads: CASTGGLAGNIQYF. The CDR3 bases are TGTGCCAGCACCGGGGGACTAGCGGGCAACATTCAGTACTTC.

The chain couples TRBV29-1 to TRBJ2-3, with TRBD2 identical over 10 bases. The CDR3 spans 14 residues. The V gene's germline CDR1 is SQVTM and CDR2 ANQGSEA. V lost 7 bases to trimming and J lost 0 bases; unmatched junction nucleotides: 4. The CDR3 loop reads CSAGTSASTDTQYF. The CDR3 bases are TGCAGCGCGGGGACTAGCGCAAGCACAGATACGCAGTATTTT.

The chain has TRBV5-1 and TRBJ2-5; the match to TRBD2 covers 8 bases. Germline V gives CDR1 SGHRS, CDR2 YFSETQ. This CDR3 has 16 residues. V lost 0 bases to trimming and J lost 5 bases; unmatched junction nucleotides: 9. The CDR3 nucleotides are TGCGCCAGCAGCTTGGGAGATTTAGCGGGAAGGGAGACCCAGTACTTC. Protein product: CASSLGDLAGRETQYF.

This clone was seen more than once but under ten times. This chain uses TRBV27 with TRBJ2-7; TRBD1 agrees at 11 bases. V lost 3 bases, J lost 4 bases, and 2 bases stayed unmatched. Germline CDR1 and CDR2: MNHEY and SMNVEV (reference sequence). The CDR3 totals 14 residues. CDR3 in DNA: TGTGCCAGCAGTTTTGGGACAGGGGGGTACGAGCAGTACTTC. Protein sequence: CASSFGTGGYEQYF.

The genes are TRBV28 and TRBJ1-1, with D perhaps matching TRBD1 (5 bases). The CDR3 consists of 11 residues. V lost 6 bases and J 8 bases, leaving 10 bases between the germline ends. Germline-derived CDR1 and CDR2 are MDHEN and SYDVKM. The CDR3 region is CASRFRAEAFF. As DNA, the CDR3 is TGTGCCAGCAGGTTCAGGGCGGAAGCTTTCTTT.

The chain joins TRBV7-2 to TRBJ1-2; D is perhaps TRBD1 (6 bases). The CDR3 runs to 14 residues. Germline lookup yields CDR1 SGHTA and CDR2 FQGNSA. With 5 bases removed from V and 1 base from J, the gap between germline ends came to 11 bases. CDR3 bases: TGTGCCAGCAGCGAGGGGGACGGTAACTATGGCTACACCTTC. Translation gives CASSEGDGNYGYTF.

The chain links TRBV5-4 to TRBJ1-5; a possible D gene is TRBD1 (5 bases). The V gene lost 0 bases and the J gene lost 5 bases, with 18 bases spanning the gap. Germline CDR1 and CDR2: SGHNT and YYREEE (reference sequence). This CDR3 is 17 amino acids long. CDR3 residues: CASSLGPGWGGDQPQHF. CDR3 bases: TGTGCCAGCAGCTTGGGCCCAGGGTGGGGGGGAGATCAGCCCCAGCATTTT.